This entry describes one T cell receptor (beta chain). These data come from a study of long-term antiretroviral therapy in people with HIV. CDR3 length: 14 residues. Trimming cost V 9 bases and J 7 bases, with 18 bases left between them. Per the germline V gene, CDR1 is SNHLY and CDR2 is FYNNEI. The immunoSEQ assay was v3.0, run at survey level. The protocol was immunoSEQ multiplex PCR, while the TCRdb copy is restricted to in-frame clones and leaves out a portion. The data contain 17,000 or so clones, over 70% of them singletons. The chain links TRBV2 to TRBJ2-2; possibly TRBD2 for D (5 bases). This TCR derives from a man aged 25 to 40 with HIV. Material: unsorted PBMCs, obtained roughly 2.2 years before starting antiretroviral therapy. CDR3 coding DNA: TGTGCCAGATCGACTAAGACCCTTCTCGGGGAGCTGTTTTTT. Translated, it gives CARSTKTLLGELFF.